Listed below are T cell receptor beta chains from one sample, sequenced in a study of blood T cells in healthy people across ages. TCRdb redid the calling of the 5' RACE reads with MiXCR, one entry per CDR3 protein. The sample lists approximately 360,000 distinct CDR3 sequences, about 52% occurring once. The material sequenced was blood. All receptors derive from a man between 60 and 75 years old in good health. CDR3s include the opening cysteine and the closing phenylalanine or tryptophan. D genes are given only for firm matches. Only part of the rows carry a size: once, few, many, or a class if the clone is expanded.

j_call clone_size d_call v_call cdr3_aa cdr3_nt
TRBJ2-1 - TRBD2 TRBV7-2 CASSLRGGLYNEQFF TGTGCCAGCAGCCTGCGGGGGGGACTGTACAATGAGCAGTTCTTC
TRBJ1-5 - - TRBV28 CASRYTGSSQPQHF TGTGCCAGCAGGTATACAGGGTCCTCTCAGCCCCAGCATTTT
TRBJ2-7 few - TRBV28 CASGGGGSSYEQYF TGTGCCAGCGGGGGTGGGGGGAGCTCCTACGAGCAGTACTTC
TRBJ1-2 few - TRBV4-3 CASSQGVQGRIQGYTF TGCGCCAGCAGCCAAGGGGTGCAGGGGAGGATCCAGGGCTACACCTTC
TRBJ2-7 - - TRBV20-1 CSASLSSRSYEQYF TGCAGTGCTAGTCTTTCTAGCCGCTCCTACGAGCAGTACTTC
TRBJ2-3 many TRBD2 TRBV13 CASSFSSLAATDTQYF TGTGCCAGCAGCTTCAGTAGCCTAGCGGCCACAGATACGCAGTATTTT
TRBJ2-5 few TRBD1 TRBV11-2 CASSVDRGETQYF TGTGCCAGCAGCGTGGACAGGGGGGAGACCCAGTACTTC
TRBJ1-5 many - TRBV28 CASTDSNQPQHF TGTGCCAGCACGGATAGCAATCAGCCCCAGCATTTT
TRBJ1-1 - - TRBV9 CASSSHTNTEAFF TGTGCCAGCAGCTCTCACACGAACACTGAAGCTTTCTTT
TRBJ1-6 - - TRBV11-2 CASSLARQGNSPLHF TGTGCCAGCAGCTTAGCCCGGCAGGGTAATTCACCCCTCCACTTT
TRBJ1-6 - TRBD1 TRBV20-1 CSATDRGAENSPLHF TGCAGTGCTACTGACAGGGGGGCAGAAAATTCACCCCTCCACTTT
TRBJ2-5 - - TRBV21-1 CASTVLTLDQYF TGTGCCAGCACCGTCTTGACTCTGGACCAGTACTTC
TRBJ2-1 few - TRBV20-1 CSARLSLPEQFF TGCAGTGCTAGATTGTCGTTGCCCGAGCAGTTCTTC
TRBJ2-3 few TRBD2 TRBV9 CASSEFAGGAWEGTQYF TGTGCCAGCAGTGAGTTTGCGGGGGGCGCATGGGAAGGTACGCAGTATTTT
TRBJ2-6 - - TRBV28 CASSPRIGANVLTF TGTGCCAGCAGCCCACGAATCGGGGCCAACGTCCTGACTTTC
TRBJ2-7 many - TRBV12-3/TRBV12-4 CASSYLNEQYF TGTGCCAGCAGTTACCTGAATGAGCAGTACTTC
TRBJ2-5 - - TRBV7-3 CASSPGVEGETQYF TGTGCCAGCAGCCCCGGGGTCGAAGGGGAGACCCAGTACTTC
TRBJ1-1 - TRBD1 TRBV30 CAWIKTGAPAFF TGTGCCTGGATTAAGACAGGGGCGCCGGCTTTCTTT
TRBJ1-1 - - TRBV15 CATSRDPGGNTEAFF TGTGCCACCAGCAGAGATCCGGGGGGGAACACTGAAGCTTTCTTT
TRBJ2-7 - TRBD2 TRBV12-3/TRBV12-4 CASSWKSSGGEDGESQYF TGTGCCAGCAGTTGGAAGAGTAGCGGGGGGGAGGACGGAGAGAGCCAGTACTTC
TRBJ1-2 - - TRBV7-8 CASSSEAPGFNYGYTF TGTGCCAGCAGCTCGGAAGCACCAGGGTTTAACTATGGCTACACCTTC
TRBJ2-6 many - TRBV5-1 CASSLGGSSGANVLTF TGCGCCAGCAGCTTGGGGGGGAGCTCTGGGGCCAACGTCCTGACTTTC